This is a list of T cell receptor beta chains from one sample in a study of radiotherapy plus CTLA-4 blockade in lung cancer. TCRdb's table, derived via immunoSEQ multiplex PCR, lists solely in-frame clones and lacks some. Seen here are about 87,000 clones, around 87% observed once, and the top ten hold over 15%. Sequenced material: peripheral blood, taken from a patient treated with radiotherapy plus ipilimumab. Receptors originate from a human donor with non-small cell lung cancer that progressed on radiotherapy plus ipilimumab. Each CDR3 is given with its conserved first and last residue. Each record gives: V gene, D gene, clone size, J gene, CDR3 protein, CDR3 DNA. The D gene is left open where the match is weak. Where a row states a size, it is once, few, many or the class of an expanded clone; other rows omit it.

>TRBV29-1|.|.|TRBJ1-1
CSVVSLSGNTEAFF
TGCAGCGTTGTATCCTTATCGGGGAACACTGAAGCTTTCTTT
>TRBV5-1|.|.|TRBJ2-5
CASSFSVGRVETQYF
TGCGCCAGCAGCTTTTCGGTAGGCAGGGTTGAGACCCAGTACTTC
>TRBV10-3|.|.|TRBJ2-1
CAISESRGGNEQFF
TGTGCCATCAGTGAAAGCAGGGGTGGAAATGAGCAGTTCTTC
>TRBV5-4|.|.|TRBJ2-3
CASSFKGGTDTQYF
TGTGCCAGCAGCTTCAAAGGAGGAACAGATACGCAGTATTTT
>TRBV5-1|.|.|TRBJ2-7
CASSKGSFSDGYEQYF
TGCGCCAGCAGCAAGGGATCATTTTCAGACGGCTACGAGCAGTACTTC
>TRBV5-4|.|.|TRBJ1-1
CASSLSGTVNTEAFF
TGTGCCAGCAGCTTGAGTGGGACGGTAAACACTGAAGCTTTCTTT
>TRBV2|.|.|TRBJ2-2
CASRQTNTGELFF
TGTGCCAGCAGGCAAACGAACACCGGGGAGCTGTTTTTT
>TRBV6-5|TRBD1|.|TRBJ2-7
CASSLDRGYEQYF
TGTGCCAGCAGTTTGGACAGGGGATACGAGCAGTACTTC
>TRBV4-2|TRBD2|.|TRBJ2-7
CASSQDTVAGVYEQYF
TGTGCCAGCAGCCAAGATACGGTAGCGGGAGTCTACGAGCAGTACTTC
>TRBV30|.|.|TRBJ1-4
CAWSVDSGWTNEKLFF
TGTGCCTGGAGTGTAGATAGCGGTTGGACTAATGAAAAACTGTTTTTT
>TRBV7-9|.|.|TRBJ2-7
CASSLTVAPYEQYF
TGTGCCAGCAGCTTAACGGTGGCTCCTTACGAGCAGTACTTC
>TRBV4-1|.|.|TRBJ1-5
CASSQGPPPGNQPQHF
TGCGCCAGCAGCCAAGGCCCCCCGCCGGGTAATCAGCCCCAGCATTTT
>TRBV7-8|TRBD2|.|TRBJ2-7
CASSATSGPYEQYF
TGTGCCAGCAGCGCGACTAGCGGTCCCTACGAGCAGTACTTC
>TRBV27|TRBD1|.|TRBJ1-2
CASSSGQSYGYTF
TGTGCCAGCAGTTCGGGACAGAGCTATGGCTACACCTTC
>TRBV5-6|.|.|TRBJ1-4
CASSLRGQNEKLFF
TGTGCCAGCAGCTTGCGGGGGCAGAATGAAAAACTGTTTTTT
>TRBV27|.|.|TRBJ1-2
CASSFIQGRTGYTF
TGTGCCAGCAGTTTCATACAGGGCCGGACGGGCTACACCTTC
>TRBV27|.|.|TRBJ2-7
CASSYGVGEQYF
TGTGCCAGCAGTTATGGGGTTGGCGAGCAGTACTTC
>TRBV19|.|.|TRBJ1-5
CASSTLQGLVQPQHF
TGTGCCAGTAGTACACTTCAGGGGTTGGTTCAGCCCCAGCATTTT
>TRBV6-5|.|.|TRBJ2-3
CARGLPEEGPDTQYF
TGTGCCAGGGGACTCCCCGAGGAAGGGCCAGATACGCAGTATTTT
>TRBV4-1|.|.|TRBJ1-1
CASSQAVNRAVNTEAFF
TGCGCCAGCAGCCAGGCCGTCAACCGTGCGGTCAACACTGAAGCTTTCTTT
>TRBV9|.|.|TRBJ2-5
CASSVGAGGETQYF
TGTGCCAGCAGCGTAGGAGCAGGTGGGGAGACCCAGTACTTC
>TRBV6-1|TRBD1|.|TRBJ2-7
CASSGQDYFYEQYF
TGTGCCAGCAGCGGACAGGATTACTTCTACGAGCAGTACTTC
>TRBV18|.|.|TRBJ1-1
CASSLQGMNTEAFF
TGTGCCAGCTCATTGCAGGGGATGAACACTGAAGCTTTCTTT
>TRBV7-3|.|.|TRBJ2-7
CASSPRAQDEQYF
TGTGCCAGCAGCCCCCGGGCCCAGGACGAGCAGTACTTC
>TRBV7-2|.|.|TRBJ2-3
CASSLGRLEGTDTQYF
TGTGCCAGCAGCTTAGGGCGACTAGAGGGCACAGATACGCAGTATTTT
>TRBV29-1|.|.|TRBJ2-7
CSVGEWSSYEQYF
TGCAGCGTTGGAGAGTGGAGCTCCTACGAGCAGTACTTC
>TRBV18|.|few|TRBJ1-1
CASSPPGGNTEAFF
TGTGCCAGCTCTCCACCTGGAGGGAACACTGAAGCTTTCTTT
>TRBV29-1|.|.|TRBJ2-1
CSAPLAQSYNEQFF
TGCAGCGCCCCTCTAGCCCAATCCTACAATGAGCAGTTCTTC
>TRBV19|.|.|TRBJ1-3
CASSPGDSSGNTIYF
TGTGCCAGTAGTCCCGGTGACAGCTCTGGAAACACCATATATTTT
>TRBV2|TRBD2|.|TRBJ2-1
CASSETHPAGAGNEQFF
TGTGCCAGCAGTGAAACCCACCCAGCGGGAGCGGGCAATGAGCAGTTCTTC
>TRBV6-6|.|.|TRBJ2-1
CATWGFNEKGHNEQFF
TGTGCCACCTGGGGGTTTAACGAAAAGGGTCACAATGAGCAGTTCTTC
>TRBV7-9|TRBD1|.|TRBJ2-6
CASRMDRTSSGANVLTF
TGTGCCAGCAGGATGGACAGGACAAGTTCCGGGGCCAACGTCCTGACTTTC
>TRBV18|.|.|TRBJ2-2
CASSPNTGELFF
TGTGCCAGCTCCCCGAACACCGGGGAGCTGTTTTTT
>TRBV6-5|TRBD2|.|TRBJ2-3
CASSYSGLAGGHTQYF
TGTGCCAGCAGTTATTCGGGTCTAGCGGGAGGGCATACGCAGTATTTT
>TRBV11-2|.|.|TRBJ1-2
CASSDQGWAYYGYTF
TGTGCCAGCAGCGATCAAGGGTGGGCGTACTATGGCTACACCTTC
>TRBV4-2|.|once|TRBJ2-7
CASSQVPGPSSYEQYF
TGTGCCAGCAGCCAGGTACCGGGCCCAAGCTCCTACGAGCAGTACTTC
>TRBV29-1|.|.|TRBJ1-5
CSVVGGSGNQPQHF
TGCAGCGTTGTTGGCGGGTCGGGGAATCAGCCCCAGCATTTT
>TRBV19|TRBD2|.|TRBJ2-1
CASSRLAGEYNEQFF
TGTGCCAGTAGTAGACTAGCGGGGGAGTACAATGAGCAGTTCTTC
>TRBV19|TRBD1|.|TRBJ2-5
CASSAPRDRGRETQYF
TGTGCCAGTAGTGCCCCCCGGGACAGGGGGCGGGAGACCCAGTACTTC
>TRBV15|.|.|TRBJ2-7
CATSRGGRYSYEQYF
TGTGCCACCAGCAGAGGGGGACGGTACTCCTACGAGCAGTACTTC
>TRBV6-6|.|.|TRBJ1-1
CASSRGQNTEAFF
TGTGCCAGCAGCCGTGGACAGAACACTGAAGCTTTCTTT
>TRBV7-9|.|.|TRBJ2-1
CASRPLQESGEQFF
TGTGCCAGCAGGCCTCTACAGGAGAGCGGTGAGCAGTTCTTC
>TRBV18|.|.|TRBJ2-7
CASRTTNYEQYF
TGTGCCAGCCGGACTACCAACTACGAGCAGTACTTC
>TRBV5-4|TRBD2|.|TRBJ2-7
CASSTTQGLGEQYF
TGTGCCAGCAGCACCACACAGGGACTAGGCGAGCAGTACTTC
>TRBV6-5|.|.|TRBJ2-1
CASSYSRGPYNEQFF
TGTGCCAGCAGTTACTCCCGGGGACCTTACAATGAGCAGTTCTTC
>TRBV15|.|.|TRBJ1-1
CATSRATLRARTEAFF
TGTGCCACCAGCAGAGCCACCCTCAGGGCGAGGACTGAAGCTTTCTTT
>TRBV7-9|.|.|TRBJ1-4
CASTRRAGPAGYELFF
TGTGCCAGCACCCGTCGGGCAGGGCCTGCGGGGTATGAACTGTTTTTT
>TRBV6-5|TRBD1|few|TRBJ2-7
CASRRDRGYEQYF
TGTGCCAGCAGGAGGGACAGGGGCTACGAGCAGTACTTC
>TRBV6-5|.|.|TRBJ1-3
CASSYSGGNTIYF
TGTGCCAGCAGTTACTCGGGTGGAAACACCATATATTTT
>TRBV27|.|.|TRBJ1-5
CASSLAENQPQHF
TGTGCCAGCAGTTTAGCGGAGAATCAGCCCCAGCATTTT
>TRBV2|TRBD1|.|TRBJ1-3
CATSTGPGNTIYF
TGTGCCACCTCGACAGGGCCAGGAAACACCATATATTTT
>TRBV6-6|TRBD2|.|TRBJ2-1
CASRGTSGRTGEQFF
TGTGCCAGCAGGGGGACTAGCGGGAGAACGGGTGAGCAGTTCTTC